This T cell receptor beta chain originates from a study of cytomegalovirus exposure and HLA in healthy donors. In regard to this clone: What it recognizes is unknown.

With 2 bases removed from V and 1 base from J, the gap between germline ends came to 7 bases. This CDR3 has 14 residues. Germline V gene sequence: CDR1 SEHNR, CDR2 FQNEAQ (reference sequence). Researchers ran the PCR with 60 Vbeta and 13 Jbeta primers. Profiling relied on immunoSEQ multiplex PCR, and the TCRdb table lists in-frame clones only, not all of them. The repertoire consists of 190,000 or so clones, with 75% to 90% occurring once and the leading ten covering 0.6% to 0.7%. Notes on the study in general: Earlier analysis yielded a pattern in which most TCR beta V segments were productive about 87% or about 30% of the time. Later analysis demonstrated an association between a missense DCLRE1C variant and TCR beta V- and J-gene trimming. Researchers counted around 180 TCR beta chains as cytomegalovirus-associated. Immune exposure information comprised only CMV serostatus.

The sequence was obtained from a boy younger than 18 in good health and CMV-seronegative. The chain employs TRBV7-9 and TRBJ2-3; a possible D gene is TRBD2 (5 bases). Specimen: PBMCs. The CDR3 nucleotides are TGTGCCAGCAGCTTATCAGCGGGCACAGATACGCAGTATTTT. Protein product: CASSLSAGTDTQYF.